These 11 T cell receptor beta chains came from one sample sequenced in a study of memory CD4+ T cells and cytomegalovirus serostatus. The sort gate was single viable CD3+CD4+CD8-CD45RO+ cells for memory CD4+ T cells. Generated by immunoSEQ multiplex PCR, the TCRdb table keeps only in-frame clones and is missing some. The data contain about 56,000 clones, about 70% of them singletons. Sequencing input: memory CD4+ T cells from blood. The source is an adult in good health and CMV-seropositive.

J is TRBJ1-5 and V is TRBV30; 10 bases are shared with TRBD1. This CDR3 region has 13 residues. Germline V gene data show CDR1 as GTSNPN and CDR2 as SVGIG (reference sequence). Losses at the gene ends were 3 bases for V and 6 bases for J; bases not matched to a gene: 2. The CDR3 loop reads CAWSRQGAQPQHF. CDR3 in DNA: TGTGCCTGGAGCAGACAGGGGGCTCAGCCCCAGCATTTT.

This rearrangement joins TRBV30 to TRBJ2-7; tentatively, D is TRBD1 (6 bases). Per germline, CDR1 GTSNPN and CDR2 SVGIG (reference sequence). CDR3 length: 12 residues. The V and J ends lost 5 bases and 1 base respectively, with 9 bases between them. The CDR3 coding sequence is TGTGCCTGGGGACAGTTATCCTACGAGCAGTACTTC. Amino acid sequence: CAWGQLSYEQYF.

This clone was observed a single time. The chain uses TRBV2 and TRBJ2-1; weak D call: TRBD2 (5 bases). V lost 7 bases and J 0 bases, leaving 16 bases between the germline ends. Germline CDR1 is SNHLY and CDR2 is FYNNEI. The CDR3 spans 16 residues. The CDR3 nucleotides read TGTGCCAGCATCAAGGACTCTTACAGCTCCTACAATGAGCAGTTCTTC. Translated: CASIKDSYSSYNEQFF.

This chain connects TRBV4-3 to TRBJ1-1, with 7 bases fitting TRBD1. The J segment lost 5 bases and the V segment lost 0 bases, leaving 3 bases of the junction unmatched. CDR3 length equals 14 residues. The germline CDR1 and CDR2 sequences are LGHNA and YSLEER. Here the CDR3 reads CASSQETGRTEAFF. The DNA for the CDR3 is TGCGCCAGCAGCCAAGAGACAGGGAGGACTGAAGCTTTCTTT.

The chain couples TRBV2 to TRBJ2-2, with 8 nucleotides matching TRBD2. The CDR3 is 14 residues long. Losses at the gene ends were 7 bases for V and 10 bases for J; bases not matched to a gene: 11. CDR1 SNHLY and CDR2 FYNNEI come from the germline V gene. The CDR3 loop reads CASTRERGLMELFF. As DNA, the CDR3 is TGTGCCAGCACGCGGGAGCGGGGGCTAATGGAGCTGTTTTTT.

V and J are TRBV18 and TRBJ1-2; no definite D call. Between the trimmed V and J ends, which lost 3 bases and 4 bases, there was a span of 12 bases. There are 14 residues in the CDR3. Germline assignment: CDR1 KGHSH and CDR2 LQKENI. CDR3 amino acids: CASSPEPDPYGYTF. The CDR3, as DNA: TGTGCCAGCTCACCCGAGCCCGATCCCTATGGCTACACCTTC.

The chain is built from TRBV9 and TRBJ1-1; D unclear. This CDR3 region has 13 residues. Germline V gene lookup returns CDR1 SGDLS and CDR2 YYNGEE. V was cut by 0 bases and J by 1 base, with 4 bases left in between. This chain's CDR3 is CASSVATNTEAFF. As DNA, the CDR3 is TGTGCCAGCAGCGTAGCGACGAACACTGAAGCTTTCTTT. The full variable domain, with the rest looked up from reference TRBV9 and TRBJ1-1, is DSGVTQTPKHLITATGQRVTLRCSPRSGDLSVYWYQQSLDQGLQFLIQYYNGEERAKGNILERFSAQQFPDLHSELNLSSLELGDSALYFCASSVATNTEAFFGQGTRLTVV.

The CDR3 protein is CAGLRGPGQYF. The CDR3 DNA reads TGTGCCGGACTCCGGGGGCCGGGGCAGTACTTC. The gene calls are TRBV9 and TRBJ2-7; D is possibly TRBD1 or TRBD2 (6 bases each). V lost 10 bases to trimming and J lost 9 bases, with 17 bases between them. The germline V gene has CDR1 SGDLS and CDR2 YYNGEE. The CDR3 loop spans 11 amino acids.

The V gene is TRBV10-3, the J gene TRBJ1-4; D gene uncertain. CDR3 length: 15 amino acids. Trimming cost V 2 bases and J 7 bases, with 14 bases left between them. CDR1 is ENHRY and CDR2 is SYGVKD in the germline V gene. The DNA for the CDR3 is TGTGCCATCAGTGAGGGGCTTATCGGGGTTGAAAAACTGTTTTTT. Encoded protein: CAISEGLIGVEKLFF.

This clone was recorded once. J is TRBJ2-5 and V is TRBV7-9; 9 positions agree with TRBD1. The CDR3 runs to 13 residues. With V trimmed by 5 bases and J by 5 bases, 3 bases remained unmatched. Germline V CDR1 and CDR2: SEHNR, FQNEAQ (reference sequence). CDR3 nucleotides: TGTGCCAGCAGCCGGACAGGGGACGAGACCCAGTACTTC. Protein product: CASSRTGDETQYF. Full variable domain (missing parts from reference TRBV7-9 and TRBJ2-5): DTGVSQNPRHKITKRGQNVTFRCDPISEHNRLYWYRQTLGQGPEFLTYFQNEAQLEKSRLLSDRFSAERPKGSFSTLEIQRTEQGDSAMYLCASSRTGDETQYFGPGTRLLVL.

The chain carries TRBV19 and TRBJ1-2, with no clear D. Trimming removed 5 bases from V and 4 bases from J, with 8 bases in between. The CDR3 has 12 residues. CDR1 LNHDA and CDR2 SQIVND come from the germline V gene (reference sequence). CDR3 in DNA: TGTGCCAGTAGTCCGGGGTTCTATGGCTACACCTTC. This translates into CASSPGFYGYTF.